A single sample is the source of the 12 T cell receptor beta chains below, sequenced in a study of cytomegalovirus exposure and HLA in healthy donors (dated by TCRdb to about 2017). The library was made by the immunoSEQ multiplex PCR assay. For the multiplex PCR, a mixture combining 60 forward primers for TCR Vbeta segments and 13 reverse primers for TCR Jbeta segments was used. The source is immuneACCESS, and TCRdb retained only in-frame sequences with V and J called. Part of the clones is not carried over; for the studies checked, unresolved V genes explain less than half of this, and the remainder is unexplained. This sample's table lists about 70,000 clones. Roughly 1.7% of the sample is in the top ten clones. Sequenced material: PBMCs. Every receptor here comes from a woman aged 25-40 years in good health and CMV-seronegative.

The genes are TRBV27 and TRBJ1-2; D is unresolved. Germline V gene sequence: CDR1 MNHEY, CDR2 SMNVEV (reference sequence). The CDR3 totals 14 residues. The germline V and J ends were trimmed by 5 bases and 3 bases, with 13 bases remaining between them. CDR3 sequence (DNA): TGTGCCAGCAGTCCCTCGGTCATGGACTATGGCTACACCTTC. Amino acid sequence: CASSPSVMDYGYTF.

The rearrangement joins TRBV5-1 to TRBJ2-7; 12 nucleotides agree with TRBD2. The germline V gene encodes CDR1 SGHRS and CDR2 YFSETQ. CDR3 size: 17 residues. After removal of 2 bases from V and 0 bases from J, the junction contained 6 bases not matched to a gene. For the CDR3, the DNA is TGCGCCAGCAGCTTAGGGACTAGCGGGCAGAACTCCTACGAGCAGTACTTC. The encoded protein is CASSLGTSGQNSYEQYF.

The J gene is TRBJ2-7, the V gene TRBV30; perhaps TRBD1 as D (6 bases). Germline V lookup: CDR1 GTSNPN, CDR2 SVGIG (reference sequence). This CDR3 contains 12 residues. V dropped 3 bases and J dropped 4 bases, with 10 bases sitting between them. The CDR3: CAWRDSHYEQYF. The DNA for the CDR3 is TGTGCCTGGAGGGACAGCCATTACGAGCAGTACTTC. Supplemented by reference TRBV30 and TRBJ2-7, the full variable domain reads SQTIHQWPATLVQPVGSPLSLECTVEGTSNPNLYWYRQAAGRGLQLLFYSVGIGQISSEVPQNLSASRPQDRQFILSSKKLLLSDSGFYLCAWRDSHYEQYFGPGTRLTVT.

As for this clone: At one of its ends the junction is not consistent with the germline gene, which may arise from a read error. The chain carries TRBV30 and TRBJ1-1; 12 nucleotides align to TRBD1. The CDR3 length is 14 residues. Per germline, CDR1 GTSNPN and CDR2 SVGIG (reference sequence). The CDR3 spells CACPGQGASTEDFF. The CDR3 DNA is TGTGCCTGCCCGGGACAGGGGGCGTCCACTGAAGATTTCTTT.

The V call is TRBV19, the J call TRBJ1-2; 7 bases map to TRBD1. This CDR3 contains 15 residues. V lost 5 bases, J lost 2 bases, and 8 bases stayed unmatched. The V gene's germline CDR1 is LNHDA and CDR2 SQIVND (reference sequence). CDR3 loop: CASSRADRPNYGYTF. The CDR3 DNA sequence: TGTGCCAGTAGTCGGGCGGACAGGCCGAACTATGGCTACACCTTC.

The V gene is TRBV5-1, the J gene TRBJ1-1; TRBD1 matches 7 bases. This CDR3 is built from 14 residues. Losses at the gene ends were 0 bases for V and 6 bases for J; bases not matched to a gene: 5. Germline V CDR1 and CDR2: SGHRS, YFSETQ. The CDR3, as DNA: TGCGCCAGCAGCTTGGACGGAGGGGGCTCTGAAGCTTTCTTT. Its translation: CASSLDGGGSEAFF.

The rearrangement joins TRBV4-1 to TRBJ1-5, with unresolved D. The CDR3 consists of 16 residues. The germline gives CDR1 MGHRA, CDR2 YSYEKL. V shed 4 bases and J shed 5 bases, with 18 bases lying between them. The CDR3 DNA reads as TGCGCCAGCAGCCTGGAAGAGGGTTCGGGGTATCAGCCCCAGCATTTT. The encoded protein is CASSLEEGSGYQPQHF.

The chain links TRBV7-8 to TRBJ1-2, with a weak D call TRBD1 (5 bases). The CDR3 is 16 residues long. The V end lost 1 base, the J end lost 2 bases, and 14 bases lay between the germline ends. Germline V gene data show CDR1 as SGHVS and CDR2 as FQNEAQ. As DNA, the CDR3 is TGTGCCAGCAGCTTAGACGGACAACCTTCAAACTATGGCTACACCTTC. Translation gives CASSLDGQPSNYGYTF.

The V gene is TRBV5-4, the J gene TRBJ2-4; a weak D match, TRBD1 (9 bases). Germline CDR1 SGHNT, CDR2 YYREEE (reference sequence). This CDR3 spans 17 amino acids. Trimming shortened V by 4 bases and J by 6 bases, and 23 bases separated the two germline ends. The chain's CDR3 is CASSRGGQGVESNIQYF. The CDR3 nucleotides are TGTGCCAGCAGCCGGGGGGGACAGGGAGTAGAGTCAAACATTCAGTACTTC.

The chain carries TRBV4-1 and TRBJ2-7; 8 nucleotides align to TRBD2. V trimming: 2 bases; J trimming: 3 bases; junction bases outside the gene matches: 9. Germline CDR1 is MGHRA and CDR2 is YSYEKL. The CDR3 is 16 residues long. The CDR3 coding sequence is TGCGCCAGCAGCCAAATTTCACTAGCGGCCAACTACGAGCAGTACTTC. Its protein product is CASSQISLAANYEQYF.

The chain joins TRBV7-2 to TRBJ2-3; 10 nucleotides match TRBD2. CDR1 and CDR2 (germline): SGHTA, FQGNSA. V was clipped by 3 bases and J by 1 base; unmatched bases: 7. This CDR3 comprises 17 residues. CDR3 residues: CASSFSLAGGRTDTQYF. As DNA, the CDR3 is TGTGCCAGCAGCTTCTCTTTAGCGGGGGGCCGCACAGATACGCAGTATTTT.

The chain employs TRBV5-6 and TRBJ2-3; 11 positions match TRBD2. Trimming at V came to 3 bases and at J to 2 bases, leaving 11 bases not matched to a gene. CDR3 length: 18 amino acids. Germline V gives CDR1 SGHDT, CDR2 YYEEEE. The CDR3 DNA follows: TGTGCCAGCAGCTGGGTGGGTAGCGGGAGGGCCGACACAGATACGCAGTATTTT. This translates into CASSWVGSGRADTDTQYF.